These T cell receptor beta chains were read from a single sample in a study of PD-1 blockade in classical Hodgkin lymphoma. Clones were read by immunoSEQ multiplex PCR, and TCRdb kept only the in-frame ones, dropping some. The sample has more than 13,000 clones, about nine tenths seen once. The starting material was CD8+ T cells from blood, obtained before the fourth cycle of nivolumab. The receptors shown here come from a human donor with classical Hodgkin lymphoma. Both conserved end residues are part of each CDR3. A D gene is named only where the DNA matches it firmly. A clone size is listed for some rows: how often the clone was seen (once, few, many), or a class if it is expanded.

v_gene: TRBV4-1; abundance: -; j_gene: TRBJ2-7; d_gene: TRBD1; CDR3aa: CASSPDRASSYEQYF; CDR3nt: TGCGCCAGCAGCCCCGACAGGGCAAGCTCCTACGAGCAGTACTTC
v_gene: TRBV4-1; abundance: -; j_gene: TRBJ2-5; d_gene: TRBD2; CDR3aa: CASAPQRGAQETQYF; CDR3nt: TGCGCCAGCGCCCCCCAGCGGGGCGCCCAAGAGACCCAGTACTTC
v_gene: TRBV7-9; abundance: -; j_gene: TRBJ2-6; d_gene: TRBD2; CDR3aa: CASRSLAGATSGANVLTF; CDR3nt: TGTGCCAGCAGATCTCTAGCGGGGGCCACCTCTGGGGCCAACGTCCTGACTTTC
v_gene: TRBV11-2; abundance: -; j_gene: TRBJ2-1; d_gene: TRBD2; CDR3aa: CASSPVSSGGNNEQFF; CDR3nt: TGTGCCAGCAGCCCAGTTAGTAGCGGGGGGAATAATGAGCAGTTCTTC
v_gene: TRBV10-3; abundance: -; j_gene: TRBJ2-7; d_gene: -; CDR3aa: CAISEAPDPIRAQQYF; CDR3nt: TGTGCCATCAGTGAGGCCCCCGACCCTATTAGGGCTCAGCAGTACTTC
v_gene: TRBV4-2; abundance: -; j_gene: TRBJ2-7; d_gene: -; CDR3aa: CASSQEGGLTGYEQYF; CDR3nt: TGTGCCAGCAGCCAAGAGGGGGGGCTCACTGGTTACGAGCAGTACTTC
v_gene: TRBV19; abundance: -; j_gene: TRBJ2-5; d_gene: -; CDR3aa: CASSIGQVVSETQYF; CDR3nt: TGTGCCAGTAGTATTGGGCAGGTGGTGAGTGAGACCCAGTACTTC
v_gene: TRBV4-2; abundance: once; j_gene: TRBJ2-1; d_gene: -; CDR3aa: CASSLYNEQFF; CDR3nt: TGTGCCAGCAGCCTTTACAATGAGCAGTTCTTC
v_gene: TRBV5-1; abundance: -; j_gene: TRBJ1-4; d_gene: -; CDR3aa: CASSLGWGLDEKLFF; CDR3nt: TGCGCCAGCAGCTTGGGGTGGGGATTGGATGAAAAACTGTTTTTT
v_gene: TRBV7-8; abundance: -; j_gene: TRBJ2-3; d_gene: TRBD2; CDR3aa: CASSYGLAGSVDTQYF; CDR3nt: TGTGCCAGCAGCTATGGACTAGCGGGATCAGTAGATACGCAGTATTTT
v_gene: TRBV9; abundance: -; j_gene: TRBJ2-7; d_gene: -; CDR3aa: CASSVTGSPAYEQYF; CDR3nt: TGTGCCAGCAGCGTAACGGGCAGCCCAGCCTACGAGCAGTACTTC
v_gene: TRBV2; abundance: -; j_gene: TRBJ1-1; d_gene: TRBD1; CDR3aa: CASSDIGTGGGDEAFF; CDR3nt: TGTGCCAGCAGTGATATAGGGACAGGGGGCGGAGATGAAGCTTTCTTT
v_gene: TRBV28; abundance: -; j_gene: TRBJ2-4; d_gene: -; CDR3aa: CASSLSKLGPYGNIQYF; CDR3nt: TGTGCCAGCAGTTTATCCAAACTGGGCCCTTATGGAAACATTCAGTACTTC
v_gene: TRBV5-1; abundance: few; j_gene: TRBJ2-3; d_gene: -; CDR3aa: CASSYRDPGTDTQYF; CDR3nt: TGCGCCAGCAGCTACCGGGATCCAGGCACAGATACGCAGTATTTT
v_gene: TRBV7-6; abundance: -; j_gene: TRBJ2-3; d_gene: -; CDR3aa: CASSSGDSTDTQYF; CDR3nt: TGTGCCAGCAGCTCAGGGGACTCCACAGATACGCAGTATTTT
v_gene: TRBV27; abundance: -; j_gene: TRBJ1-5; d_gene: -; CDR3aa: CASSLGGGVGPQHF; CDR3nt: TGTGCCAGCAGCCTAGGTGGGGGGGTTGGGCCCCAGCATTTT